This T cell receptor beta chain was captured in a study of tumor-infiltrating lymphocytes in primary liver carcinoma. About this clonotype itself: At one boundary the junction diverges from the germline segment, which might be a read error.

Starting from approximately 470 ng of total RNA, TCR beta cDNA was produced with a primer in the constant region. Researchers made the TCR beta libraries by running three nested multiplex PCR rounds with slightly modified ARM-PCR. One entry per CDR3 protein results from TCRdb running MiXCR on the multiplex PCR reads. The sample consists of 300,000 to 350,000 distinct CDR3 sequences, less than 65% of them appearing once. Extraction also yielded germline DNA, while blood RNA was obtained from unsorted whole blood. Patients showed chronic HBV infection and an absence of prior treatment. The sequenced sample consisted of peripheral blood. The sequence came from a man in his forties with primary liver carcinoma and hepatitis B virus infection.

This CDR3 is CAGSLYFGNGGYQETQYF. In DNA form, the CDR3 reads TGTGCCGGCAGCTTATATTTCGGCAATGGGGGGTACCAAGAGACCCAGTACTTC. This chain joins TRBV11-1 and TRBJ2-5; a weak D match, TRBD2 (6 bases). CDR1 and CDR2 (germline): SGHAT, FQDESV (reference sequence). The CDR3 totals 18 residues. Looking up the rest from reference TRBV11-1 and TRBJ2-5 gives the full variable domain: EAEVAQSPRYKITEKSQAVAFWCDPISGHATLYWYRQILGQGPELLVQFQDESVVDDSQLPKDRFSAERLKGVDSTLKIQPAELGDSAMYLCAGSLYFGNGGYQETQYFGPGTRLLVL.